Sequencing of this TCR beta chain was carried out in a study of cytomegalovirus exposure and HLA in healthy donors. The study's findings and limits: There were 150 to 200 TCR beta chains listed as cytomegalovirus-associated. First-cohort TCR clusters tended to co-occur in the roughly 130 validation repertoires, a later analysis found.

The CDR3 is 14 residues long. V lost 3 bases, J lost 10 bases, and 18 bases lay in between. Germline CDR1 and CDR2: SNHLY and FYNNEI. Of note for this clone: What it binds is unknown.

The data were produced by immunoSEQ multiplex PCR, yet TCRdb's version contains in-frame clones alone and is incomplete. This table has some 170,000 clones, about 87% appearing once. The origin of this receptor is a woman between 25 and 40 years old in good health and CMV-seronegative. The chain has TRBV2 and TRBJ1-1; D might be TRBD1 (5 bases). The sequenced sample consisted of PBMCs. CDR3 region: CASSDRGSTVLAFF. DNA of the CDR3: TGTGCCAGCAGTGATAGGGGCAGCACGGTATTAGCTTTCTTT. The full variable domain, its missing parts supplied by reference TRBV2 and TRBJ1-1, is EPEVTQTPSHQVTQMGQEVILRCVPISNHLYFYWYRQILGQKVEFLVSFYNNEISEKSEIFDDQFSVERPDGSNFTLKIRSTKLEDSAMYFCASSDRGSTVLAFFGQGTRLTVV.